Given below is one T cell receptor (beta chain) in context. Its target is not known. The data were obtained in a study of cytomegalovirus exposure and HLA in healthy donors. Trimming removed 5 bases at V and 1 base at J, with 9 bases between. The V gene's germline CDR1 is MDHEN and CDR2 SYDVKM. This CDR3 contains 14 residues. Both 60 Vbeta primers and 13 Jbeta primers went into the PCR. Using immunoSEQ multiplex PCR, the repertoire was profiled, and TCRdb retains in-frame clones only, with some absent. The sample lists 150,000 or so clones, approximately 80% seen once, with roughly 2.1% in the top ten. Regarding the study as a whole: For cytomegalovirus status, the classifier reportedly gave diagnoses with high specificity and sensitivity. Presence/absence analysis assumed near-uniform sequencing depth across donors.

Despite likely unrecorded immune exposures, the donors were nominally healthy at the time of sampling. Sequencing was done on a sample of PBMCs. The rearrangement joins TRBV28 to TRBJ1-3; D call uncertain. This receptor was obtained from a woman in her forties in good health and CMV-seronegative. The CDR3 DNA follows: TGTGCCAGCAGTCGGTTACCGTCTGGAAACACCATATATTTT. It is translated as CASSRLPSGNTIYF. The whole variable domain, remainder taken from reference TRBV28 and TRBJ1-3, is DVKVTQSSRYLVKRTGEKVFLECVQDMDHENMFWYRQDPGLGLRLIYFSYDVKMKEKGDIPEGYSVSREKKERFSLILESASTNQTSMYLCASSRLPSGNTIYFGEGSWLTVV.